These 16 T cell receptor beta chains were sequenced from one sample in a study of T cells in localized non-small cell lung cancer. Clones were read by immunoSEQ multiplex PCR, and TCRdb kept only the in-frame ones, dropping some. The sample holds fewer than 15,000 clones, about 86% seen once. The material sequenced was peripheral blood, taken before any cancer treatment. These receptors all come from a male donor at least 60 years old with stage III lung adenocarcinoma.

Note on this clone: Mismatch with germline at one junction end may stem from a read error. V usage is TRBV5-4 and J usage is TRBJ1-4, with D possibly being TRBD1 (6 bases). In germline, CDR1 is SGHNT, CDR2 YYREEE (reference sequence). The CDR3 consists of 16 residues. The CDR3 DNA reads as TGTGCCAGCAGCGAAAGAGGGGGGGCAACTAATGAAAAACTGCTTTTT. Its translation is CASSERGGATNEKLLF.

V is TRBV4-1 and J is TRBJ1-1; D is undetermined. CDR3 length equals 13 residues. V lost 4 bases and J lost 6, with 12 bases in between. CDR1 and CDR2 from the germline V gene are MGHRA and YSYEKL. The CDR3 reads CASSPPRASEAFF. DNA for the CDR3: TGCGCCAGCAGCCCTCCCCGGGCGTCTGAAGCTTTCTTT.

The genes are TRBV11-2 and TRBJ1-2; D gene uncertain. This CDR3 spans 13 amino acids. CDR1 is SGHAT, CDR2 FQNNGV, per germline. Trimming removed 2 bases from V and 4 bases from J, with 8 bases in between. Here the CDR3 reads CASSLYGSYGYTF. CDR3 DNA sequence: TGTGCCAGCAGCTTATACGGGTCCTATGGCTACACCTTC.

This chain links TRBV5-6 with TRBJ1-1, with TRBD1 as a possible D gene (5 bases). The CDR3 has 15 residues. CDR1 SGHDT and CDR2 YYEEEE come from the germline V gene. The V end lost 0 bases, the J end lost 12 bases, and 21 bases lay between the germline ends. The CDR3 loop reads CASSLALGTLSRSFF. CDR3 bases: TGTGCCAGCAGCTTGGCATTAGGGACTCTCTCTAGGTCTTTCTTT.

The chain carries TRBV19 and TRBJ2-7; 10 bases match TRBD1. The V segment lost 4 bases and the J segment 3 bases; nucleotides outside the gene matches: 6. This CDR3 spans 15 amino acids. Germline V gene lookup returns CDR1 LNHDA and CDR2 SQIVND (reference sequence). In nucleotides, the CDR3 is TGTGCCAGTAGTACCGGGACAGGGGTTGGCTACGAGCAGTACTTC. Its protein product is CASSTGTGVGYEQYF.

The J gene is TRBJ1-1, the V gene TRBV11-2; the match to TRBD1 covers 12 bases. Germline CDR1 is SGHAT and CDR2 is FQNNGV. The CDR3 totals 16 residues. V lost 1 base, J lost 5 bases, and 5 bases stayed unmatched. Here the CDR3 DNA reads TGTGCCAGCAGCTTAGGGGACAGGGGGCTGAGGACTGAAGCTTTCTTT. Translating gives CASSLGDRGLRTEAFF. Using reference TRBV11-2 and TRBJ1-1 for the parts outside the CDR3, the full variable domain is EAGVAQSPRYKIIEKRQSVAFWCNPISGHATLYWYQQILGQGPKLLIQFQNNGVVDDSQLPKDRFSAERLKGVDSTLKIQPAKLEDSAVYLCASSLGDRGLRTEAFFGQGTRLTVV.

The chain couples TRBV29-1 to TRBJ2-7; D is perhaps TRBD1 (5 bases). This CDR3 is built from 12 residues. Germline V gene lookup returns CDR1 SQVTM and CDR2 ANQGSEA. V was trimmed by 6 bases and J by 1 base, leaving 10 bases between them. The CDR3 DNA is TGCAGCGTGCAGACAGATTCCTACGAGCAGTACTTC. Protein product: CSVQTDSYEQYF.

The genes are TRBV6-6 and TRBJ1-1; D ambiguous. Trimming cost V 6 bases and J 1 base, with 6 bases left between them. This CDR3 comprises 12 residues. Germline CDR1 reads MNHNY; CDR2 reads SVGAGI (reference sequence). CDR3 bases: TGTGCCAGCAGACACCCGAACACTGAAGCTTTCTTT. Its protein is CASRHPNTEAFF.

This clone showed up just once. Here the CDR3 reads CASSARSSGVYGYTF. The CDR3 DNA is TGTGCCAGCAGCGCGAGGTCAAGTGGGGTCTATGGCTACACCTTC. V usage is TRBV11-2 and J usage is TRBJ1-2; no clear D gene. This CDR3 contains 15 residues. Trimming took off 5 bases at V and 4 bases at J, with 17 bases between the two ends. In germline, CDR1 is SGHAT, CDR2 FQNNGV.

The V gene is TRBV18, the J gene TRBJ2-1; 15 bases fit TRBD2. This CDR3 has 17 residues. The V gene end was trimmed by 6 bases and the J gene end by 2 bases; junction bases not matched to a gene: 5. Germline CDR1 reads KGHSH; CDR2 reads LQKENI. This CDR3 is CASSLGTSGGTYNEQFF. The CDR3 DNA reads as TGTGCCAGCTCTCTAGGGACTAGCGGGGGGACCTACAATGAGCAGTTCTTC. Full variable domain (missing parts from reference TRBV18 and TRBJ2-1): NAGVMQNPRHLVRRRGQEARLRCSPMKGHSHVYWYRQLPEEGLKFMVYLQKENIIDESGMPKERFSAEFPKEGPSILRIQQVVRGDSAAYFCASSLGTSGGTYNEQFFGPGTRLTVL.

This rearrangement joins TRBV25-1 to TRBJ2-7; the D gene could be TRBD1 or TRBD2 (6 bases each). This CDR3 spans 14 amino acids. Per the germline V gene, CDR1 is MGHDK and CDR2 is SYGVNS. The V end lost 3 bases, the J end lost 3 bases, and 12 bases lay between the germline ends. The CDR3: CASSDQGTYYEQYF. The CDR3, as DNA: TGTGCCAGCAGTGACCAGGGGACTTACTACGAGCAGTACTTC.

The chain has TRBV30 and TRBJ2-7; 10 nucleotides agree with TRBD2. The CDR3 contains 15 residues. Germline-derived CDR1 and CDR2 are GTSNPN and SVGIG (reference sequence). V dropped 2 bases and J dropped 4; count of bases not matched to a gene: 8. CDR3 nucleotides: TGTGCCTGGAGTTCACCGGCTAGCGGGAGTTACGAGCAGTACTTC. Its protein product is CAWSSPASGSYEQYF.

V gene TRBV7-9 combines with J gene TRBJ1-2; 7 nucleotides align to TRBD1. Germline V gene lookup returns CDR1 SEHNR and CDR2 FQNEAQ (reference sequence). This CDR3 contains 15 residues. Trimming took 1 base from V and 4 from J; bases not matched to a gene: 6. This CDR3 is CASSLGQGPLYGYTF. CDR3 sequence (DNA): TGTGCCAGCAGCTTAGGACAGGGCCCACTCTATGGCTACACCTTC.

This chain links TRBV13 with TRBJ2-7; possible D gene TRBD1, 6 bases. The CDR3 is 15 amino acids. With 5 bases removed from V and 4 bases from J, the gap between germline ends came to 18 bases. CDR1 and CDR2 (germline): PRHDT, FYEKMQ (reference sequence). In nucleotides, the CDR3 is TGTGCCAGCAGCCGATGGCCGGGACACGATTACGAGCAGTACTTC. It specifies CASSRWPGHDYEQYF.

This chain links TRBV18 with TRBJ2-1, with a possible D match to TRBD2 (6 bases). V was trimmed by 0 bases and J by 7 bases, leaving 13 bases between them. The CDR3 extends over 15 amino acids. The germline V gene has CDR1 KGHSH and CDR2 LQKENI. The CDR3 sequence is CASSPPRSLANEQFF. Here the CDR3 DNA reads TGTGCCAGCTCACCACCGCGATCACTAGCAAATGAGCAGTTCTTC.

This clone was counted between two and nine times. This rearrangement joins TRBV29-1 to TRBJ1-2, with D perhaps TRBD1 (5 bases). Between the trimmed V and J ends, which lost 6 bases and 5 bases, there was a span of 16 bases. Germline assignment: CDR1 SQVTM and CDR2 ANQGSEA. The CDR3 runs to 13 residues. This chain's CDR3 is CSVGEPGGYGYTF. The CDR3, as DNA: TGCAGCGTGGGGGAGCCGGGGGGATATGGCTACACCTTC. The entire variable domain, with the rest obtained from reference TRBV29-1 and TRBJ1-2, is as follows: SAVISQKPSRDICQRGTSLTIQCQVDSQVTMMFWYRQQPGQSLTLIATANQGSEATYESGFVIDKFPISRPNLTFSTLTVSNMSPEDSSIYLCSVGEPGGYGYTFGSGTRLTVV.